The 18 T cell receptor beta chains in this list originate from one sample, sequenced in a study of graft-versus-host responses after intestinal transplantation. Produced via immunoSEQ multiplex PCR; TCRdb's table is partial and in-frame only. The repertoire holds tens of thousands of clones, with approximately 87% as singletons. The specimen comprised PBMCs, sampled approximately four weeks after intestinal transplant. The receptors shown here come from a human patient who received an intestinal transplant, so some T cells may come from the graft donor.

The rearrangement links TRBV28 to TRBJ1-5; D ambiguous. Germline CDR1 MDHEN, CDR2 SYDVKM. Between the trimmed V and J ends, which lost 2 bases and 2 bases, there was a span of 10 bases. The CDR3 has 15 amino acids. CDR3 protein: CASSLRGYGNQPQHF. In DNA form, the CDR3 reads TGTGCCAGCAGTTTACGGGGTTACGGCAATCAGCCCCAGCATTTT.

This rearrangement joins TRBV28 to TRBJ2-3, with 13 bases matching TRBD2. The V and J ends lost 6 bases and 0 bases, in that order; junction bases with no gene match: 18. The CDR3 totals 21 residues. Germline V lookup: CDR1 MDHEN, CDR2 SYDVKM. The CDR3 sequence: CASRRTSGSPLSFFSTDTQYF. CDR3 DNA: TGTGCCAGCAGGCGGACTAGCGGGAGTCCCCTGAGCTTTTTTAGCACAGATACGCAGTATTTT.

The gene calls are TRBV4-1 and TRBJ2-7; TRBD2 aligns across 8 bases. The CDR3 runs to 16 residues. Losses at the gene ends were 0 bases for V and 0 bases for J; bases not matched to a gene: 4. Germline V gives CDR1 MGHRA, CDR2 YSYEKL. The CDR3 DNA sequence: TGCGCCAGCAGCCAAGATAACAGCGGGAGCTCCTACGAGCAGTACTTC. Its translation: CASSQDNSGSSYEQYF.

The rearrangement joins TRBV5-6 to TRBJ2-2; 7 bases fit TRBD2. This CDR3 region has 19 residues. V lost 3 bases to trimming and J lost 4 bases; unmatched junction nucleotides: 18. CDR1 is SGHDT, CDR2 YYEEEE, per germline. DNA for the CDR3: TGTGCCAGCAGCTCCCTAGCGGATTCCATACGCGGGGTCACCGGGGAGCTGTTTTTT. Translating it yields CASSSLADSIRGVTGELFF.

The V gene is TRBV5-1, the J gene TRBJ1-3; D unclear. Trimming cost V 0 bases and J 2 bases, with 6 bases left between them. CDR1 is SGHRS and CDR2 is YFSETQ in the germline V gene. CDR3 length equals 14 residues. CDR3 in amino acids: CASSLAGTGNTIYF. The CDR3 DNA reads TGCGCCAGCAGCTTGGCGGGGACTGGAAACACCATATATTTT.

The DNA of the CDR3 is TGTGCCAGCAGTGAAAGTGGACAGGGGGCAATTGAGCAGTTCTTC. It specifies CASSESGQGAIEQFF. The V and J genes are TRBV6-1 and TRBJ2-1; TRBD1 matches 11 bases. Germline lookup yields CDR1 MNHNS and CDR2 SASEGT. This CDR3 spans 15 amino acids. The V and J ends lost 2 bases and 9 bases, in that order; junction bases with no gene match: 6.

V is TRBV6-6 and J is TRBJ2-5; 9 bases map to TRBD1. Germline lookup yields CDR1 MNHNY and CDR2 SVGAGI (reference sequence). CDR3 length: 14 amino acids. V shed 6 bases and J 4 bases; nucleotides not matched to a gene: 6. CDR3 DNA sequence: TGTGCCAGCAGCCTGACAGGGGGTAGAGAGACCCAGTACTTC. Protein sequence: CASSLTGGRETQYF.

V and J are TRBV19 and TRBJ1-5; D is undetermined. Trimming took off 5 bases at V and 0 bases at J, with 23 bases between the two ends. This CDR3 spans 19 amino acids. CDR1 and CDR2 from the germline V gene are LNHDA and SQIVND (reference sequence). In DNA form, the CDR3 reads TGTGCCAGTAGTGACCGGTCGAACCGGGCCCAAAATAGCAATCAGCCCCAGCATTTT. Protein product: CASSDRSNRAQNSNQPQHF. Supplemented by reference TRBV19 and TRBJ1-5, the full variable domain reads DGGITQSPKYLFRKEGQNVTLSCEQNLNHDAMYWYRQDPGQGLRLIYYSQIVNDFQKGDIAEGYSVSREKKESFPLTVTSAQKNPTAFYLCASSDRSNRAQNSNQPQHFGDGTRLSIL.

CDR3 loop: CASSPREGYEQYF. CDR3 nucleotides: TGTGCCAGCAGCCCAAGGGAAGGTTACGAGCAGTACTTC. The V call is TRBV9, the J call TRBJ2-5; the D is unclear. The DNA end favors TRBJ2-7, so the J call may be wrong. This CDR3 contains 13 residues. Germline V lookup: CDR1 SGDLS, CDR2 YYNGEE.

The CDR3 DNA is TGCGCCAGCAGTGCAAGGGGCATGATCAATGAGCAGTTCTTC. This translates into CASSARGMINEQFF. The V and J genes are TRBV10-1 and TRBJ2-1; D is possibly TRBD1 (5 bases). Trimming pared 4 bases from V and 6 bases from J, leaving 13 bases between. CDR3 length: 14 residues. Per germline, CDR1 WNHNN and CDR2 SYGVQD (reference sequence).

This chain links TRBV4-1 with TRBJ2-7, with 9 nucleotides matching TRBD2. Per the germline V gene, CDR1 is MGHRA and CDR2 is YSYEKL. CDR3 length: 15 amino acids. Trimming at V came to 4 bases and at J to 0 bases, leaving 4 bases not matched to a gene. The CDR3 here is CASSPTSGPSYEQYF. The CDR3 DNA is TGCGCCAGCAGCCCGACTAGCGGACCCTCCTACGAGCAGTACTTC.

The chain combines TRBV28 with TRBJ1-5; D gene ambiguous. Germline-derived CDR1 and CDR2 are MDHEN and SYDVKM. Trimming removed 3 bases from V and 0 bases from J, with 9 bases in between. This CDR3 is 15 amino acids long. The CDR3 loop reads CASSFFRISNQPQHF. As DNA, the CDR3 is TGTGCCAGCAGTTTCTTCCGTATTAGCAATCAGCCCCAGCATTTT.

The gene calls are TRBV18 and TRBJ2-5, with D perhaps matching TRBD1 (6 bases). This CDR3 region has 15 residues. In germline, CDR1 is KGHSH, CDR2 LQKENI. The germline V and J ends were trimmed by 6 bases and 2 bases, with 16 bases remaining between them. CDR3 DNA sequence: TGTGCCAGCTCCCTATGGGGGCAGGGGCAAGAGACCCAGTACTTC. Its protein product is CASSLWGQGQETQYF. The complete variable domain, with remaining parts taken from reference TRBV18 and TRBJ2-5, reads NAGVMQNPRHLVRRRGQEARLRCSPMKGHSHVYWYRQLPEEGLKFMVYLQKENIIDESGMPKERFSAEFPKEGPSILRIQQVVRGDSAAYFCASSLWGQGQETQYFGPGTRLLVL.

Details on this clone: Additional DNA sequences in this sample encode the identical CDR3. V is TRBV11-3 and J is TRBJ2-5; 9 bases agree with TRBD1. The germline gives CDR1 SGHNT, CDR2 YENEEA. Trimming at V came to 1 base and at J to 5 bases, leaving 17 bases not matched to a gene. The CDR3 is 19 amino acids. This CDR3 reads CASSLVLLPGQGRWETQYF. The CDR3 nucleotides are TGTGCCAGCAGCTTAGTCCTCCTACCGGGACAGGGAAGATGGGAGACCCAGTACTTC.

The chain couples TRBV19 to TRBJ2-7, with unresolved D. In germline, CDR1 is LNHDA, CDR2 SQIVND (reference sequence). V was shortened by 3 bases and J by 0 bases, with 6 bases between the two germline ends. The CDR3 is 13 amino acids. The DNA for the CDR3 is TGTGCCAGTAGTATCGGTAGCTCCTACGAGCAGTACTTC. Amino acid sequence: CASSIGSSYEQYF.

V and J are TRBV6-1 and TRBJ1-5, with D perhaps matching TRBD1 (5 bases). The CDR3 has 20 residues. The germline V gene has CDR1 MNHNS and CDR2 SASEGT. V shed 0 bases and J shed 0 bases, with 21 bases lying between them. The CDR3 nucleotides read TGTGCCAGCAGTGAAGCGCTCCGTGTGGTTGGGGGTTATAGCAATCAGCCCCAGCATTTT. It yields the protein CASSEALRVVGGYSNQPQHF.

The V and J genes are TRBV27 and TRBJ2-6; maybe TRBD1 (5 bases). Germline V CDR1 and CDR2: MNHEY, SMNVEV (reference sequence). Trimming removed 9 bases from V and 0 bases from J, with 18 bases in between. The CDR3 has 17 residues. As DNA, the CDR3 is TGTGCCAGTCGAATTAGGGGTTCCCCCTCTGGGGCCAACGTCCTGACTTTC. It is translated as CASRIRGSPSGANVLTF.

The chain has TRBV9 and TRBJ2-3, with 7 bases that match TRBD2. The J segment lost 0 bases and the V segment lost 3 bases, leaving 4 bases of the junction unmatched. Germline V gene data show CDR1 as SGDLS and CDR2 as YYNGEE. This CDR3 is built from 15 residues. In DNA, the CDR3 is TGTGCCAGCAGCGAAAGCGGGACTAGCACAGATACGCAGTATTTT. Protein product: CASSESGTSTDTQYF.